The text below deals with one T cell receptor beta chain. There is no known antigen for this receptor. One base away there is no much larger clone; base qualities are not given. The cohort comprised some 680 healthy bone marrow donors. At the time of sampling, all cohort members were nominally healthy, though unrecorded immune exposures were likely present. The donor was CMV seronegative and belonged to the group of under 400 seronegative cohort members. A peripheral blood sample was collected from each donor, and TCR beta sequencing was performed on peripheral blood mononuclear cells. Genomic DNA extraction from the blood cell samples was performed with the Qiagen DNeasy Blood Extraction Kit. Library preparation was by the immunoSEQ multiplex PCR assay. The multiplex PCR relied on a mix of 60 forward primers for TCR Vbeta segments and 13 reverse primers for TCR Jbeta segments. The CDR3 region of rearranged TCR beta genes was amplified from genomic DNA with a multiplex PCR assay. The Illumina HiSeq System was used to sequence the amplified TCR beta libraries as 87-base-pair reads. Per the original workflow: A later analysis counted approximately 84 million unique TCR beta chains across the 600 to 850 repertoires, and 10 million to 12 million of these chains were shared by at least two donors. To remove PCR and sequencing errors, raw reads were error-corrected and collapsed into unique sequences using a nearest-neighbor algorithm that merged closely related sequences. V, D and J gene segments were assigned by aligning CDR3 sequences to IMGT reference sequences. For a sequence to be retained, a match of at least six nucleotides was required to both a V gene segment and a J gene segment. A rearrangement was called productive if the CDR3 had no stop codons and remained in frame with V and J, and every other rearrangement was called non-productive. CDR3 was defined according to IMGT convention as the region running from the second conserved V-encoded cysteine to the conserved J-encoded phenylalanine. The earlier analysis of about 620 of the donors excluded sequences that lacked an unambiguous match to a single V gene segment. An earlier analysis of 587 of the donors classified V segments as functional when productive rearrangements were above 56.7% and as segregating when the standard deviation between donors was above 5%. A statistical classification framework was developed to diagnose cytomegalovirus status using the catalog of TCR beta chain sequences. In a later analysis, TCR nucleotide sequences were compared against IMGT/GENE-DB human TR gene sequences so that V and J genes could be assigned. Using the TCRdist pipeline, a later analysis assigned CDR3 sequences along with most-parsimonious VDJ recombination scenarios. In a later analysis, each TCR beta chain was defined by its CDR3 amino acid sequence together with its V-gene family, and reads lacking a unique V-gene family were excluded. As a way to deal with suspected cross-contamination and a sequencing artifact, a later analysis dropped 450 to 600 nucleotide sequences that were highly shared and had low generation probability. In a later analysis, a clonal expansion index for each public chain was calculated from normalized within-repertoire ranks of inferred template counts. In a later analysis, generation probabilities were computed using a VDJ recombination model fitted to out-of-frame rearrangements, and the results were checked against IGoR. In a later analysis, hypergeometric tests were used to score TCR-TCR, TCR-HLA and TCR-CMV co-occurrence, with a repertoire-size bias correction applied to TCR pairs. To estimate false discovery rates, a later analysis permuted the HLA or CMV assignments 20 times. In a later analysis, co-occurring TCRs were grouped with DBSCAN, and TCRdist sequence similarity was added when clustering was performed within HLA-allele-positive subsets. Repertoires with fewer than 30,000 or more than 120,000 public chains were left out of co-occurrence clustering, as were a handful of repertoires with anomalous nucleotide sharing. Not all clones reach the TCRdb copy of this immuneACCESS table, which keeps in-frame sequences only. Checked studies attribute under half of the gap to unresolved V genes and leave the rest unexplained. V and J calls and clone size are as listed in that table; D and trimming were resolved from the DNA. In all, the sample holds about 190,000 clones, and roughly 80% of those were seen once. The ten largest clonotypes hold approximately 1.5% of the sample.

Sequences SQVTM (CDR1) and ANQGSEA (CDR2) are obtained from the germline V gene. The CDR3 runs 12 residues from the cysteine to the phenylalanine. The DNA shown is the 36-base CDR3, in frame from base 1. The germline V end is reduced by 7 bases and the J end by 5 bases; junction bases left unmatched: 2. This record comes from a study of cytomegalovirus exposure and HLA in healthy donors (dated 2017 in TCRdb). About the investigation overall: An earlier analysis of about 530 of the donors reported roughly 300 Gb of sequence data and around 100 million unique TCR beta sequences obtained from around 170 million T cells. About 310 gigabases of sequencing data and tens of millions of unique TCR sequences were included in an early release covering around 600 HLA-typed donors. Among the roughly 400 genotyped donors, more than 70% belonged to the genetic ancestry cluster associated with self-reported Caucasian donors. The study aimed to test whether signatures of past pathogen exposure could be identified by cataloging public T cell receptors. The T cell repertoires of several hundred subjects were profiled by immunosequencing and related to cytomegalovirus serostatus. A separate validation cohort of 100 to 150 different subjects was used in addition to the approximately 670-subject first cohort. To predict cytomegalovirus infection status, the study brought together high-throughput TCR immunosequencing, statistical association of individual TCRs with disease status, and machine learning. To study patterns of TCR occurrence, a later analysis re-analyzed previously published TCR beta repertoires from 500 to 850 donors and added high-resolution HLA genotyping. Rather than drawing on any new phenotypic data, the later analysis identified candidate immune exposures from TCR beta sequences and the way those sequences occurred across donors. To decide whether each TCR beta V gene segment behaved as functional or pseudogenic, an earlier analysis of some 600 of the donors relied on high-throughput TCR beta sequencing. Donor age, sex, ethnicity and CMV serostatus were compiled alongside the repertoire data. In a later genetic analysis, genome-wide SNP genotypes for about 55% of the 666 donors were used, and that subset was treated as a discovery cohort. Every discovery cohort repertoire had been produced on one sequencing platform. Both class I and class II loci were covered by HLA typing, at four-digit resolution. Typing coverage varied by locus: roughly 620-640 donors for A, B, C, DRB1 and DQB1; more than 500 for DQA1; about 570 for DPA1; under 490 for DPB1. Because of strong linkage in the cohort, roughly 5 DR-DQ haplotypes were treated as single units for association and clustering. Across roughly 420 genotyped donors of the cohort, an average of roughly 250,000 unique TCR beta nucleotide sequences per donor were sequenced, and approximately 17% of those sequences were non-productive.

The full study reports these points: The study gave a list of about 160 TCR beta chains associated with cytomegalovirus. Linkage disequilibrium might explain the correlated functional status among segregating V segments, but an unknown experimental factor could not be ruled out. In a later genetic analysis, fewer N-insertions in productive TCRs were reported among donors in an Asian-associated ancestry cluster than the roughly 640-donor mean. In a later analysis, HLA-associated TCR beta chains showed more clonal expansion and lower generation probabilities than non-associated chains that were equally common. In an earlier analysis of some 500 of the donors, most TCR beta V segments were observed in productive rearrangements about 87% or about 30% of the time, broadly matching IMGT annotations. Some IMGT-functional V segments, including TRBV6-2 and TRBV6-3, could not be told apart with the 87-base-pair reads, so those segments were excluded. In both the original and validation cohorts, the classifier was reported to diagnose cytomegalovirus status with high specificity and sensitivity. Because some donors lacked HLA typing at each locus, the association tests relied only on the typed subset. The authors suggested that the approach could potentially be generalized to other disease states and immunological phenotypes. A later analysis associated 16,951 TCR beta sequences with specific HLA alleles at a false discovery rate of 0.05. Because counts were too low, some 17 rarely observed V segments, including chromosome 9 orphons, were left out of the earlier analysis of about 500 of the donors. Most CMV-associated TCR beta chains appeared to be HLA-restricted in a later analysis, and the HLA associations seemed to be driven largely by CMV exposure. A later genetic analysis associated a missense DCLRE1C variant with V-gene and J-gene trimming of TCR beta chains, and an independent cohort replicated the association. Across donors, most TCR sequences were observed very rarely, whereas some public TCRs were present in many individuals. The cohort was sequenced for TCR beta chains only, and without alpha or paired-chain data the features that could be detected were limited. In a later analysis, TCR association rates were found to vary across HLA loci, with the most associated TCRs seen for DRB1 alleles and the fewest for HLA-C alleles. The sequencing pipeline was judged likely to have produced a cluster of highly shared sequence variants as a technical artifact. In vitro tests confirmed that a few of the cytomegalovirus-associated TCR beta chains recognize cytomegalovirus antigens. For the cohort, immune exposure information was limited to CMV serostatus. A further reported finding was that TCR beta sequences accurately predicted the HLA-A and HLA-B alleles for most subjects in the first cohort. Presence/absence analyses assumed roughly uniform sequencing depth across donors, an assumption that may not hold. Assigning TCR associations to individual alleles was difficult when HLA alleles, especially DR and DQ, strongly co-occurred. Several of the top co-occurrence clusters appeared to be linked to parvovirus B19, influenza, CMV and Epstein-Barr virus, according to a later analysis.

The sequence was obtained from a woman younger than 35 in good health and CMV-seronegative. Source material: PBMCs. The sequence links TRBV29-1 to TRBJ2-1; 10 nucleotides in the junction match TRBD1. CDR3 sequence: CSAGQGDNEQFF. The DNA sequence reads TGCAGCGCAGGACAGGGGGACAATGAGCAGTTCTTC.